The 15 T cell receptor beta chains below were found in one sample sequenced in a study of Ad26.COV2.S vaccination and SARS-CoV-2 variants. Treatment specified: roughly 19 received Ad26.COV2.S at low or high dose, single or two shots; a few received placebo; per-sample allocation not given. All samples were drawn on day 63, counting from the first vaccine or placebo injection. Only in-frame clones appear in the TCRdb table, and some are missing; sequencing was by immunoSEQ multiplex PCR. Of approximately 350,000 clones listed, around 87% are singletons. The input for sequencing was peripheral blood, taken in a trial of Ad26.COV2.S vaccine versus placebo. All receptors derive from a person aged 18-65 years who received the Ad26.COV2.S COVID-19 vaccine or a placebo.

This clone showed up just once. The chain links TRBV5-1 to TRBJ2-1; no definite D call. This CDR3 spans 14 amino acids. V gave up 0 bases and J gave up 7 bases, with 11 bases separating them. Germline assignment: CDR1 SGHRS and CDR2 YFSETQ. The CDR3 coding sequence is TGCGCCAGCAGCTTGGCGGCCATGATGAATGAGCAGTTCTTC. Its translation is CASSLAAMMNEQFF.

The chain links TRBV7-2 to TRBJ2-5; 8 bases are a match to TRBD1. With V trimmed by 5 bases and J by 5 bases, 7 bases remained unmatched. CDR1 SGHTA and CDR2 FQGNSA come from the germline V gene. The CDR3 totals 14 residues. CDR3 nucleotides: TGTGCCAGCAGCCCGAGGACAGGGTTGGAGACCCAGTACTTC. Its translation: CASSPRTGLETQYF. The variable domain in full, completed from reference TRBV7-2 and TRBJ2-5, reads GAGVSQSPSNKVTEKGKDVELRCDPISGHTALYWYRQSLGQGLEFLIYFQGNSAPDKSGLPSDRFSAERTGGSVSTLTIQRTQQEDSAVYLCASSPRTGLETQYFGPGTRLLVL.

This CDR3 reads CASSRDRGHYNEQFF. As DNA, the CDR3 is TGTGCCAGCAGCCGGGACAGGGGGCACTACAATGAGCAGTTCTTC. The rearrangement joins TRBV3-1 (or the pseudogene TRBV3-2) to TRBJ2-1; 12 nucleotides line up with TRBD1. Trimming cost V 4 bases and J 3 bases; bases outside gene matches: 1. The germline V gene encodes CDR1 LGHDT and CDR2 YNNKEL (reference sequence). This CDR3 contains 15 residues.

The CDR3 loop is CASSGDLTGLGYNEQFF. CDR3 nucleotides: TGTGCCAGCAGTGGGGACTTGACAGGGCTAGGGTACAATGAGCAGTTCTTC. V usage is TRBV9 and J usage is TRBJ2-1; perhaps TRBD1 as D (7 bases). The CDR3 is 17 amino acids. Deletions cut 5 bases from V and 4 bases from J, with 22 bases between. Per the germline V gene, CDR1 is SGDLS and CDR2 is YYNGEE. Variable domain in full (rest from reference TRBV9 and TRBJ2-1): DSGVTQTPKHLITATGQRVTLRCSPRSGDLSVYWYQQSLDQGLQFLIQYYNGEERAKGNILERFSAQQFPDLHSELNLSSLELGDSALYFCASSGDLTGLGYNEQFFGPGTRLTVL.

The chain joins TRBV25-1 to TRBJ2-5; 7 bases match TRBD1. J was trimmed by 5 bases and V by 3 bases; bases with no gene match: 9. This CDR3 has 15 residues. The germline CDR1 and CDR2 sequences are MGHDK and SYGVNS. The CDR3 reads CASSEDRSREETQYF. CDR3 sequence (DNA): TGTGCCAGCAGTGAGGACAGGTCGAGAGAGGAGACCCAGTACTTC.

The chain joins TRBV6-5 to TRBJ2-7; the D gene is possibly TRBD2 (6 bases). CDR1 MNHEY and CDR2 SVGAGI come from the germline V gene. The CDR3 has 12 amino acids. The ends were cut back, 6 bases at V and 9 bases at J, with 15 bases in the middle. The CDR3 reads CASSPTGVLQYF. In nucleotides, the CDR3 is TGTGCCAGCAGCCCCACGGGGGTTTTGCAGTACTTC.

The chain combines TRBV19 with TRBJ2-3; 12 nucleotides align to TRBD2. This CDR3 is built from 14 residues. Unmatched junction bases numbered 5, after V lost 5 bases and J lost 8 bases. In germline, CDR1 is LNHDA, CDR2 SQIVND (reference sequence). This CDR3 reads CASSSSGGASTQYF. The CDR3 coding sequence is TGTGCCAGTAGTTCTAGCGGGGGGGCCTCTACGCAGTATTTT.

This rearrangement joins TRBV9 to TRBJ2-2; 8 bases line up with TRBD2. Germline-derived CDR1 and CDR2 are SGDLS and YYNGEE. The CDR3 is 16 amino acids. The junction had 9 bases not matched to a gene; V was cut back by 4 bases and J by 4 bases. CDR3 residues: CASSPRGGPSTGELFF. In DNA form, the CDR3 reads TGTGCCAGCAGCCCCCGGGGGGGGCCAAGCACCGGGGAGCTGTTTTTT. Using reference TRBV9 and TRBJ2-2 for the parts outside the CDR3, the full variable domain is DSGVTQTPKHLITATGQRVTLRCSPRSGDLSVYWYQQSLDQGLQFLIQYYNGEERAKGNILERFSAQQFPDLHSELNLSSLELGDSALYFCASSPRGGPSTGELFFGEGSRLTVL.

This chain joins TRBV29-1 and TRBJ1-1, with 7 nucleotides matching TRBD1. CDR1 and CDR2 (germline): SQVTM, ANQGSEA. V was clipped by 7 bases and J by 2 bases; unmatched bases: 7. CDR3 length: 13 residues. CDR3 loop: CSAGTALNTEAFF. The CDR3 DNA sequence: TGCAGCGCTGGGACAGCACTAAACACTGAAGCTTTCTTT.

The V and J genes are TRBV5-1 and TRBJ1-6; D is possibly TRBD1 (6 bases). Germline V gene lookup returns CDR1 SGHRS and CDR2 YFSETQ. Trimming removed 1 base at V and 10 bases at J, with 18 bases between. The length of the CDR3 is 16 residues. CDR3 residues: CASSLKRTDKGSPLHF. The CDR3 DNA sequence: TGCGCCAGCAGCTTGAAAAGGACAGATAAAGGCTCACCCCTCCACTTT.

This chain links TRBV5-8 with TRBJ1-4; 11 nucleotides line up with TRBD1. The length of the CDR3 is 15 residues. Trimming cost V 3 bases and J 5 bases; bases outside gene matches: 3. CDR1 is SGHTS, CDR2 YDEGEE, per germline. CDR3 coding DNA: TGTGCCAGCAGCTCAGGGACAGGGGGAAATGAAAAACTGTTTTTT. Translating it yields CASSSGTGGNEKLFF. Using reference TRBV5-8 and TRBJ1-4 for the parts outside the CDR3, the full variable domain is EAGVTQSPTHLIKTRGQQATLRCSPISGHTSVYWYQQALGLGLQFLLWYDEGEERNRGNFPPRFSGRQFPNYSSELNVNALELEDSALYLCASSSGTGGNEKLFFGSGTQLSVL.

V usage is TRBV5-1 and J usage is TRBJ2-3; 7 positions match TRBD1. This CDR3 spans 14 amino acids. Unmatched junction bases numbered 4, after V lost 0 bases and J lost 6 bases. Per germline, CDR1 SGHRS and CDR2 YFSETQ. The CDR3 region has the DNA TGCGCCAGCAGCTTGGAGGGGGCAGGGGATACGCAGTATTTT. As protein: CASSLEGAGDTQYF.

This rearrangement joins TRBV29-1 to TRBJ2-7; tentatively, D is TRBD1 or TRBD2 (5 bases each). V lost 6 bases and J lost 3, with 15 bases in between. In germline, CDR1 is SQVTM, CDR2 ANQGSEA. The CDR3 contains 13 residues. The CDR3 DNA sequence: TGCAGCGTCGGCCAGGGAGTTTTCTACGAGCAGTACTTC. Its translation is CSVGQGVFYEQYF.

The rearrangement uses TRBV7-9 and TRBJ1-2, with 10 bases fitting TRBD1. CDR3 length: 17 residues. The germline V gene has CDR1 SEHNR and CDR2 FQNEAQ (reference sequence). V gave up 0 bases and J gave up 5 bases; unmatched junction bases: 9. The CDR3 nucleotides read TGTGCCAGCAGCTTAGCGGAAGTCGACAGGGGGCGATATGGCTACACCTTC. This gives the protein CASSLAEVDRGRYGYTF.

The genes are TRBV7-6 and TRBJ2-7, with D possibly being TRBD1 (8 bases). The V end was cut by 2 bases, the J end by 5 bases, with 22 bases between. The germline gives CDR1 SGHVS, CDR2 FNYEAQ. The CDR3 is 17 amino acids. CDR3 sequence: CASSLRTPEQGGNEQYF. CDR3 DNA: TGTGCCAGCAGCTTAAGAACCCCTGAACAGGGGGGGAACGAGCAGTACTTC.